A selection of T cell receptor beta chains follows, all from one sample in a study of shared clonotypes between healthy human individuals. Profiled with immunoSEQ multiplex PCR; TCRdb holds only in-frame clones, not every one. The profile shows approximately 2.1 million clones, more than 80% of them singletons. Specimen: naive CD4+ T cells from PBMCs. The receptors stem from a man between 18 and 29 years old in good health. Some clones in this sample may be carry-over from other donors' samples. Each CDR3 is given with its conserved first and last residue. The order of the fields is clone size, D gene, J gene, CDR3 length, V gene, CDR3 protein. The D gene is left open where the match is weak. The size field is filled for only some rows; it gives once, few, many or a size class.

- | - | TRBJ1-1 | 17 | TRBV19 | CASSIRSRGTLNTEAFF
- | TRBD1 | TRBJ2-7 | 16 | TRBV4-2 | CASSQDIVDRGDEQYF
- | - | TRBJ1-5 | 14 | TRBV5-1 | CASSLETGNQPQHF
- | - | TRBJ1-6 | 15 | TRBV27 | CASSGTAAGGSPLHF
- | - | TRBJ2-2 | 16 | TRBV19 | CASSRDAGGNTGELFF
- | - | TRBJ2-1 | 14 | TRBV29-1 | CSVESVASYNEQFF
- | - | TRBJ1-2 | 13 | TRBV28 | CASSYDGGRGYTF
- | TRBD2 | TRBJ2-5 | 13 | TRBV7-8 | CAGRREGKETQYF
- | TRBD1 | TRBJ1-1 | 16 | TRBV28 | CASRPTLGTGETEAFF
once | TRBD1 | TRBJ2-5 | 13 | TRBV6-1 | CASTDRAKETQYF
- | - | TRBJ1-6 | 15 | TRBV2 | CASSERRGGNSPLHF
- | - | TRBJ1-1 | 15 | TRBV7-2 | CASSWAGPGNTEAFF
- | TRBD1 | TRBJ2-4 | 15 | TRBV5-1 | CASSTTGANKNIQYF
- | TRBD1 | TRBJ2-7 | 17 | TRBV4-3 | CASSQDRGQGISYEQYF
- | TRBD1 | TRBJ1-5 | 14 | TRBV19 | CASSRDRATQPQHF
- | - | TRBJ2-5 | 12 | TRBV2 | CASRQSQETQYF
- | - | TRBJ2-7 | 14 | TRBV5-1 | CASSFGTGTYEQYF
- | - | TRBJ2-5 | 14 | TRBV7-3 | CASSPRGLGETQYF
- | TRBD1 | TRBJ2-2 | 18 | TRBV7-3 | CASSLMVRQGLNTGELFF
- | TRBD1 | TRBJ1-2 | 14 | TRBV6-5 | CASSYTRGLNGYTF
- | - | TRBJ2-3 | 15 | TRBV28 | CASSAPGDGADTQYF
once | - | TRBJ1-2 | 13 | TRBV6-6 | CASSYSGDYGYTF
once | TRBD1 | TRBJ2-2 | 15 | TRBV28 | CASGPGGRDTGELFF
- | - | TRBJ2-2 | 16 | TRBV5-1 | CASSLGRASGTGELFF
- | TRBD2 | TRBJ2-7 | 15 | TRBV18 | CASSPLGLAGGEQYF
- | - | TRBJ1-2 | 14 | TRBV28 | CASSSGDGIYGYTF
- | - | TRBJ2-7 | 14 | TRBV18 | CASSPGTGTYEQYF
- | - | TRBJ2-2 | 16 | TRBV4-3 | CASSKGAPGQAGELFF
- | - | TRBJ2-1 | 14 | TRBV6-6 | CASSYSGSYNEQFF
- | TRBD1 | TRBJ1-4 | 12 | TRBV6-5 | CASRDRGEKLFF
- | - | TRBJ2-7 | 20 | TRBV5-1 | CASSLRSPGSASDESYEQYF
- | - | TRBJ2-7 | 14 | TRBV7-2 | CASSLGWGNYEQYF
- | - | TRBJ1-4 | 16 | TRBV28 | CASSFRGGSTNEKLFF
- | TRBD2 | TRBJ2-2 | 17 | TRBV10-3 | CAISESPTSGYTGELFF
- | TRBD1 | TRBJ2-7 | 20 | TRBV27 | CASSLSHAPGTGGFPYEQYF